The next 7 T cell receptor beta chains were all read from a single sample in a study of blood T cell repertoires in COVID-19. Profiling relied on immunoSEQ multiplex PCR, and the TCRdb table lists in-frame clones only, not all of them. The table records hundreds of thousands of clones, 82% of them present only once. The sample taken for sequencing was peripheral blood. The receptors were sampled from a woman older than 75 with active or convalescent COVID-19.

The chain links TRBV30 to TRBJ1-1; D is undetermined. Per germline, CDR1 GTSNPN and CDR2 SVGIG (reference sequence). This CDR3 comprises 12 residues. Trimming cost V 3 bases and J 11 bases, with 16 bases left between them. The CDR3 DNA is TGTGCCTGGAGCCATAGCCGCGTGGGTGCTTTCTTT. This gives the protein CAWSHSRVGAFF.

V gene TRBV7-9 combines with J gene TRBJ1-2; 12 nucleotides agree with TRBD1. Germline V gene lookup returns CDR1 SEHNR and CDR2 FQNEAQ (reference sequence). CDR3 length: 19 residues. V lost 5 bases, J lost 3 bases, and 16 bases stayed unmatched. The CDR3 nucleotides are TGTGCCAGCAGCCCGCTACCGGGACAGGGGGCGCTTTCTGACTATGGCTACACCTTC. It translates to CASSPLPGQGALSDYGYTF.

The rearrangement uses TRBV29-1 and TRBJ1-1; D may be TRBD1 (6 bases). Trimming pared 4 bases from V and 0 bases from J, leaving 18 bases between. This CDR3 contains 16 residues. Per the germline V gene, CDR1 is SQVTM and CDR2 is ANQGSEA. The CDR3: CSVVPTGRSMNTEAFF. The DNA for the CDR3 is TGCAGCGTTGTCCCCACAGGGCGCTCCATGAACACTGAAGCTTTCTTT.

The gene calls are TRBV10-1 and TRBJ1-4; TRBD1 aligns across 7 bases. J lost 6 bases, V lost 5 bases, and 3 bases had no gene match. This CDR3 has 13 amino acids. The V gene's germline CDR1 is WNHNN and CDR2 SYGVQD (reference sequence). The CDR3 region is CASSTGQDEKLFF. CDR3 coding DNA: TGCGCCAGCAGTACCGGACAGGATGAAAAACTGTTTTTT.

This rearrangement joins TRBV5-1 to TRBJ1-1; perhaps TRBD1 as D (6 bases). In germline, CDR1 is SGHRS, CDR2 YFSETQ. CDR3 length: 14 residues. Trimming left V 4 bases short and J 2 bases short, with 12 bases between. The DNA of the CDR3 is TGCGCCAGCAGCCCCACAGGGTTCAACACTGAAGCTTTCTTT. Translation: CASSPTGFNTEAFF.

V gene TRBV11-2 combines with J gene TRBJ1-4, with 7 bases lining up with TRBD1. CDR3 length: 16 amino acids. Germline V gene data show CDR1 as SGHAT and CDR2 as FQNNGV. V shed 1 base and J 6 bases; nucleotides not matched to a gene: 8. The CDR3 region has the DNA TGTGCCAGCAGCTTAGTTCCAAGGACAGGAGATGAAAAACTGTTTTTT. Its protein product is CASSLVPRTGDEKLFF.

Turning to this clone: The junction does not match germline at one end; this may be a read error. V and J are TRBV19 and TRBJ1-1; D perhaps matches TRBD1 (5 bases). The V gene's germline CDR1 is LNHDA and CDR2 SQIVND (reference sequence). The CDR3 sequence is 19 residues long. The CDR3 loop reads CASSLDRDTDREMNTEAFF. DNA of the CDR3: TGTGCCAGTAGTCTAGACAGAGACACCGATCGAGAAATGAACACTGAAGCTTTCTTT.